The clone carrying this TCR beta chain was found a few times. Per germline, CDR1 MNHEY and CDR2 SMNVEV (reference sequence). Trimming cost V 2 bases and J 6 bases; bases outside gene matches: 14. The CDR3 contains 17 residues. This sample was included in a study of blood T cell repertoires in COVID-19. At the level of the study: T cells, B-cell-depleted T cells, or PBMCs provided the cDNA or gDNA that served as material.

Clones were sequenced by immunoSEQ multiplex PCR, and TCRdb holds only the in-frame ones, with some missing. The sample has under 200,000 clones, 85% to 90% seen once; the top ten hold about 2.1%. Source material: peripheral blood. This receptor was taken from a man aged 50-59 years who had recovered from COVID-19. The V call is TRBV27, the J call TRBJ1-2, with 8 bases lining up with TRBD1. The CDR3 region has the DNA TGTGCCAGCAGTTTAAGGGGACAGGCCCACCAAACTAATGGCTACACCTTC. Amino acid sequence: CASSLRGQAHQTNGYTF.